This T cell receptor (beta chain) originates from a study of blood T cell repertoires in COVID-19. Participants had their cohort set by participant-reported clinical history. Methods used by the authors: The authors estimated nucleated cell counts from reference gene primer amplification. The table came from immunoSEQ multiplex PCR; TCRdb's copy has only in-frame clones and leaves some out. V and J calls plus clone size are reproduced from that table; the DNA served to infer D and trimming. Of roughly 260,000 clones in the sample, about 90% were seen once. Only one count was recorded for this clone. The trim removed 2 bases at V and 6 bases at J, leaving 13 bases unmatched. The CDR3 runs 17 residues. Germline loops: CDR1 MDHEN, CDR2 SYDVKM.

The V call is TRBV28, the J call TRBJ2-1; 7 nucleotides match TRBD2. This TCR derives from a woman in her 30s with acute COVID-19. The sequenced sample consisted of PBMCs or T cells enriched from blood (not recorded which). The CDR3, as DNA: TGTGCCAGCAGTTTAGCATCGTTAACGGGAGGTTTCAATGAGCAGTTCTTC. This gives the protein CASSLASLTGGFNEQFF.